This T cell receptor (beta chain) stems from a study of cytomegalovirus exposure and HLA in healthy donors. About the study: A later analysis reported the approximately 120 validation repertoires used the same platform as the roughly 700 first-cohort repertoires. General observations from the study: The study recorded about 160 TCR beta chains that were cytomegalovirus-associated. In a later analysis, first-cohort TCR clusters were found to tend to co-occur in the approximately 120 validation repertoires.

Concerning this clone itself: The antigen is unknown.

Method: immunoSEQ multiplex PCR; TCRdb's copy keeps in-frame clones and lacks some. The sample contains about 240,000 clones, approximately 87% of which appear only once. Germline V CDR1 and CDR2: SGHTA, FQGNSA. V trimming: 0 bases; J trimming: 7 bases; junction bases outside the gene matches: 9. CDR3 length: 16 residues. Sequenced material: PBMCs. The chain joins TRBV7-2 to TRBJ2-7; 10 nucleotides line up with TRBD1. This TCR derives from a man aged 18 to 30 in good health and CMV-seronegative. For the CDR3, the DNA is TGTGCCAGCAGCTTAGCCCGGACAGGGGGTGTCTGGGAGCAGTACTTC. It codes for CASSLARTGGVWEQYF.